This is a list of T cell receptor beta chains from one sample in a study of vaccination effects on CD4 cells after COVID-19. Only in-frame clones appear in the TCRdb table, and some are missing; sequencing was by immunoSEQ multiplex PCR. This table has around 68,000 clones, roughly 80% appearing once. The antigens of these receptors remain unknown. The sequencing used CD4+ T cells from PBMCs cultured with SARS-CoV-2 spike peptides, collected before COVID-19 vaccination. The source is a human donor who received a COVID-19 vaccine. Both conserved end residues are part of each CDR3. Fields, in order: J gene, clone size, D gene, V gene, CDR3 DNA, CDR3 protein. D genes are given only for firm matches. Clone size is stated in some rows and not others, as once, few, many or a class when expanded.

j_gene: TRBJ2-5; abundance: NA; d_gene: NA; v_gene: TRBV7-3; CDR3nt: TGTGCCAGCAGCTGGGACAAGCAAGAGACCCAGTACTTC; CDR3aa: CASSWDKQETQYF
j_gene: TRBJ2-5; abundance: NA; d_gene: NA; v_gene: TRBV7-3; CDR3nt: TGTGCCAGCAGCCGAGACAGCGTAGAGACCCAGTACTTC; CDR3aa: CASSRDSVETQYF
j_gene: TRBJ2-1; abundance: once; d_gene: TRBD1; v_gene: TRBV5-5; CDR3nt: TGTGCCAGCAGCTCCGGACAGGGGGTCGACAATGAGCAGTTCTTC; CDR3aa: CASSSGQGVDNEQFF
j_gene: TRBJ2-3; abundance: NA; d_gene: NA; v_gene: TRBV10-2; CDR3nt: TGCGCCAGTAGGGACTTCCCGGGGGATACGCAGTATTTT; CDR3aa: CASRDFPGDTQYF
j_gene: TRBJ2-1; abundance: few; d_gene: NA; v_gene: TRBV5-1; CDR3nt: TGCGCCAGCAGCTTGGACGGGGGACGGGAGCAGTTCTTC; CDR3aa: CASSLDGGREQFF
j_gene: TRBJ1-5; abundance: NA; d_gene: TRBD1; v_gene: TRBV19; CDR3nt: TGTGCCAGTAGTATTCGGACAGGTAATCAGCCCCAGCATTTT; CDR3aa: CASSIRTGNQPQHF
j_gene: TRBJ2-1; abundance: NA; d_gene: NA; v_gene: TRBV7-2; CDR3nt: TGTGCCAGCAGCCCTCAGCATTGGGTAGGATCATACAATGAGCAGTTCTTC; CDR3aa: CASSPQHWVGSYNEQFF
j_gene: TRBJ1-1; abundance: NA; d_gene: TRBD1; v_gene: TRBV6-4; CDR3nt: TGTGCCAGCAGATACAGGGGAGGTAGCGGGGAGACTGAAGCTTTCTTT; CDR3aa: CASRYRGGSGETEAFF
j_gene: TRBJ1-5; abundance: NA; d_gene: NA; v_gene: TRBV12-1; CDR3nt: TGTGCCAGCAGCTTCCAACAACGGGGGAAACAGCCCCAGCATTTT; CDR3aa: CASSFQQRGKQPQHF
j_gene: TRBJ2-5; abundance: NA; d_gene: TRBD2; v_gene: TRBV29-1; CDR3nt: TGCAGCACCTCCAGAGGGACTAGCGGGAAAGAGACCCAGTACTTC; CDR3aa: CSTSRGTSGKETQYF
j_gene: TRBJ1-4; abundance: NA; d_gene: NA; v_gene: TRBV5-4; CDR3nt: TGTGCCAGCAGCTTGCGGGGGGGCAATGAAAAACTGTTTTTT; CDR3aa: CASSLRGGNEKLFF
j_gene: TRBJ2-5; abundance: NA; d_gene: NA; v_gene: TRBV18; CDR3nt: TGTGCCAGCTCACCACGGGGGGGCACCAGAGAGACCCAGTACTTC; CDR3aa: CASSPRGGTRETQYF
j_gene: TRBJ2-2; abundance: NA; d_gene: TRBD2; v_gene: TRBV7-3; CDR3nt: TGTGCCAGCATCCAAAGCGGGGGCCCACTACCCATGAACACCGGGGAGCTGTTTTTT; CDR3aa: CASIQSGGPLPMNTGELFF
j_gene: TRBJ2-1; abundance: NA; d_gene: TRBD2; v_gene: TRBV9; CDR3nt: TGTGCCAGCAGCGTAATCCCCGGGACTAGCGGGGTGGATGAGCAGTTCTTC; CDR3aa: CASSVIPGTSGVDEQFF
j_gene: TRBJ1-3; abundance: NA; d_gene: NA; v_gene: TRBV18; CDR3nt: TGTGCCAGCTCATCTCAGGGCAGGGCTCACGGAAACACCATATATTTT; CDR3aa: CASSSQGRAHGNTIYF
j_gene: TRBJ1-1; abundance: NA; d_gene: TRBD1; v_gene: TRBV28; CDR3nt: TGTGCCAGCAGTATTCGGACAGGGTTGTACACTGAAGCTTTCTTT; CDR3aa: CASSIRTGLYTEAFF
j_gene: TRBJ1-3; abundance: once; d_gene: NA; v_gene: TRBV5-1; CDR3nt: TGCGCCAGCAGCTTAGAGGCAGTCTCTGGAAACACCATATATTTT; CDR3aa: CASSLEAVSGNTIYF
j_gene: TRBJ1-1; abundance: NA; d_gene: TRBD1; v_gene: TRBV19; CDR3nt: TGTGCCAGTAGTTCCCGGGACAGGGGTGTCGCTGAAGCTTTCTTT; CDR3aa: CASSSRDRGVAEAFF
j_gene: TRBJ2-5; abundance: NA; d_gene: TRBD1; v_gene: TRBV12-3/TRBV12-4; CDR3nt: TGTGCCAGCAGCCGACAGGGTAGAGAGACCCAGTACTTC; CDR3aa: CASSRQGRETQYF
j_gene: TRBJ1-3; abundance: NA; d_gene: NA; v_gene: TRBV30; CDR3nt: TGTGCCTGGACGGGAGGGGTGGGATCTGGAAACACCATATATTTT; CDR3aa: CAWTGGVGSGNTIYF
j_gene: TRBJ2-5; abundance: NA; d_gene: NA; v_gene: TRBV7-8; CDR3nt: TGTGCCAGCAGCTTAGGGGGGCGGGGAGAGACCCAGTACTTC; CDR3aa: CASSLGGRGETQYF
j_gene: TRBJ2-5; abundance: NA; d_gene: NA; v_gene: TRBV18; CDR3nt: TGTGCCAGCTCACCAATCAGAGAGAAAGAGACCCAGTACTTC; CDR3aa: CASSPIREKETQYF
j_gene: TRBJ2-5; abundance: NA; d_gene: NA; v_gene: TRBV2; CDR3nt: TGTGCCAGCAGATTCCGGGACCACCAAGAGACCCAGTACTTC; CDR3aa: CASRFRDHQETQYF
j_gene: TRBJ1-1; abundance: NA; d_gene: NA; v_gene: TRBV6-4; CDR3nt: TGTGCCAGCAGTGAGAGGGGTGACGGGGCGAACACTGAAGCTTTCTTT; CDR3aa: CASSERGDGANTEAFF
j_gene: TRBJ1-5; abundance: NA; d_gene: NA; v_gene: TRBV24-1; CDR3nt: TGTGCCACCAGTGATGGCGGCCTAAATCAGCCCCAGCATTTT; CDR3aa: CATSDGGLNQPQHF